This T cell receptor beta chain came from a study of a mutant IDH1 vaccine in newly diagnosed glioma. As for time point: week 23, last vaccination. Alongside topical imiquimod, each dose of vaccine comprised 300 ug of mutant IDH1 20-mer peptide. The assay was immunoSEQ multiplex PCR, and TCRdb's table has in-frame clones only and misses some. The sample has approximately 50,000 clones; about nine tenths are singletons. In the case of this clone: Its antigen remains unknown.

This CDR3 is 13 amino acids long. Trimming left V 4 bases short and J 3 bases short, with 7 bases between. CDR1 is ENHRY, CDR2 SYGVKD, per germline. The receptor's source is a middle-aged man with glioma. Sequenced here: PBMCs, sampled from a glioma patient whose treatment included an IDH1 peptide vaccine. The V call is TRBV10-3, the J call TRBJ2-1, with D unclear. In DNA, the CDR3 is TGTGCCATCAGTGTTCTAGTCTACAATGAGCAGTTCTTC. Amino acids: CAISVLVYNEQFF.